The 15 T cell receptor beta chains below were found in one sample sequenced in a study. A single record per CDR3 protein comes from TCRdb applying MiXCR to the 5' RACE reads. This sample has just under 65,000 distinct CDR3 sequences, with 20% to 25% found just once. Sequencing was done on a sample of memory CD4+ T cells sorted from a lymph node. As for subset: memory CD4+ T cells, CD4+CD45RO+CD25-. All receptors derive from a female donor with breast cancer.

The chain employs TRBV27 and TRBJ1-2, with D possibly TRBD1 on 6 matching bases. V shed 6 bases and J shed 8 bases, with 19 bases lying between them. This CDR3 contains 14 residues. Per the germline V gene, CDR1 is MNHEY and CDR2 is SMNVEV (reference sequence). The CDR3 DNA follows: TGTGCCAGCAGCCTCTCGGGACATGGGTACGGCTACACCTTC. This codes for CASSLSGHGYGYTF.

The gene calls are TRBV6-6 and TRBJ1-4, with 9 bases identical to TRBD1. V lost 10 bases and J lost 15; bases outside the gene matches: 9. Germline CDR1 MNHNY, CDR2 SVGAGI (reference sequence). The CDR3 has 11 amino acids. The CDR3 spells CATRDRARLFF. CDR3 nucleotides: TGTGCCACCAGGGACAGGGCTAGATTGTTTTTT.

This clonotype was seen only a few times. This chain connects TRBV2 to TRBJ1-1; D is undetermined. The V and J ends lost 6 bases and 4 bases respectively, with 15 bases between them. Germline V gene lookup returns CDR1 SNHLY and CDR2 FYNNEI. This CDR3 has 14 amino acids. The CDR3 sequence is CASRGSSVITEAFF. In DNA form, the CDR3 reads TGTGCCAGCAGGGGTTCCAGCGTGATCACTGAAGCTTTCTTT.

The sample holds a few counts of this clonotype. The J gene is TRBJ2-2, the V gene TRBV7-9; D is possibly TRBD1 or TRBD2 (6 bases each). Germline assignment: CDR1 SEHNR and CDR2 FQNEAQ (reference sequence). The CDR3 has 16 amino acids. V gave up 5 bases and J gave up 1 base, with 14 bases separating them. CDR3 in amino acids: CASSPGRGENTGELFF. The CDR3 DNA reads as TGTGCCAGCAGCCCCGGAAGGGGGGAGAACACCGGGGAGCTGTTTTTT.

The chain is built from TRBV6-1 and TRBJ2-4; 12 bases are shared with TRBD2. Per the germline V gene, CDR1 is MNHNS and CDR2 is SASEGT. With V trimmed by 4 bases and J by 6 bases, 16 bases remained unmatched. The CDR3 loop spans 19 amino acids. The CDR3 DNA reads TGTGCCAGCAGTGTTTCAGGGGGACTAGCGGGCGAGGCCCCAAACATTCAGTACTTC. This translates into CASSVSGGLAGEAPNIQYF.

The chain is built from TRBV7-8 and TRBJ1-1; maybe TRBD1 (5 bases). V lost 5 bases and J lost 1, with 8 bases in between. The V gene's germline CDR1 is SGHVS and CDR2 FQNEAQ. CDR3 length: 13 residues. The CDR3 reads CASSTTGNTEAFF. DNA for the CDR3: TGTGCCAGCAGCACTACAGGGAACACTGAAGCTTTCTTT.

The table lists this clonotype with many counts. The V and J genes are TRBV20-1 and TRBJ2-1, with TRBD2 matching over 10 bases. The junction had 12 bases not matched to a gene; V was cut back by 5 bases and J by 8 bases. The CDR3 has 15 residues. Germline CDR1 reads DFQATT; CDR2 reads SNEGSKA (reference sequence). Here the CDR3 reads CSAEKTSGAEDEQFF. The DNA for the CDR3 is TGCAGTGCTGAAAAAACTAGCGGGGCCGAGGATGAGCAGTTCTTC.

This chain links TRBV12-3 or TRBV12-4 with TRBJ2-7; D uncertain. The CDR3 sequence is 19 residues long. Deletions cut 5 bases from V and 3 bases from J, with 29 bases between. CDR3 in amino acids: CASSLHNLLSRTRHYEQYF. The DNA of the CDR3 is TGTGCCAGCAGTCTCCATAATTTGCTCTCCCGGACCCGTCACTACGAGCAGTACTTC.

This chain connects TRBV7-9 to TRBJ1-5; no reliable D call. The CDR3 contains 13 residues. The germline V gene encodes CDR1 SEHNR and CDR2 FQNEAQ (reference sequence). Trimming pared 1 base from V and 7 bases from J, leaving 8 bases between. CDR3 DNA: TGTGCCAGCAGCTTAGGGTCTATGCAGCCCCAGCATTTT. Amino acid sequence: CASSLGSMQPQHF.

This clonotype was detected ten times or more. This rearrangement joins TRBV12-3 or TRBV12-4 to TRBJ2-1, with a weak D call TRBD2 (5 bases). V was shortened by 10 bases and J by 6 bases, with 10 bases between the two germline ends. CDR3 size: 11 residues. In DNA form, the CDR3 reads TGTGCCACCGGACTGTCCAATGAGCAGTTCTTC. It translates to CATGLSNEQFF.

This clonotype was counted a few times. This sequence joins TRBV20-1 and TRBJ1-6, with 7 bases lining up with TRBD1. Germline V gene sequence: CDR1 DFQATT, CDR2 SNEGSKA (reference sequence). This CDR3 has 17 residues. The V segment lost 0 bases and the J segment 9 bases; nucleotides outside the gene matches: 14. CDR3 amino acids: CSARDGGRGGIFSPLHF. The CDR3 DNA follows: TGCAGTGCTAGAGATGGAGGCAGGGGGGGCATTTTTTCACCCCTCCACTTT.

The sample holds many counts of this clonotype. The V and J genes are TRBV20-1 and TRBJ2-7, with a possible D match to TRBD2 (6 bases). The CDR3 runs 14 residues. The V end lost 5 bases, the J end lost 0 bases, and 14 bases lay between the germline ends. Germline V gives CDR1 DFQATT, CDR2 SNEGSKA (reference sequence). The CDR3 sequence: CSAPSGGSSYEQYF. The CDR3 DNA reads as TGCAGTGCTCCATCCGGGGGATCCTCCTACGAGCAGTACTTC.

In the case of this clonotype: An end of the junction differs from the germline gene, which may be a read error. The rearrangement joins TRBV5-1 to TRBJ1-1, with TRBD1 matching 7 bases. Germline assignment: CDR1 SGHRS and CDR2 YFSETQ. This CDR3 has 13 residues. CDR3 loop: CASSISRDSQACF. For the CDR3, the DNA is TGCGCCAGCAGCATCTCCCGGGACAGCCAAGCTTGCTTT. The full variable domain, completed using reference TRBV5-1 and TRBJ1-1, is KAGVTQTPRYLIKTRGQQVTLSCSPISGHRSVSWYQQTPGQGLQFLFEYFSETQRNKGNFPGRFSGRQFSNSRSEMNVSTLELGDSALYLCASSISRDSQACFGQGTRLTVV.

The J gene is TRBJ2-7, the V gene TRBV6-1, with TRBD2 matching over 10 bases. CDR3 size: 13 residues. V trimming: 6 bases; J trimming: 2 bases; junction bases outside the gene matches: 1. Germline CDR1 and CDR2: MNHNS and SASEGT. This CDR3 reads CASSGLAAYEQYF. In DNA, the CDR3 is TGTGCCAGCAGCGGACTAGCGGCCTACGAGCAGTACTTC.

The chain employs TRBV12-3 or TRBV12-4 and TRBJ1-6; D unclear. The CDR3 is 15 amino acids. The V end was cut by 3 bases, the J end by 7 bases, with 13 bases between. CDR3 sequence: CASSFGREGNSPLHF. CDR3 DNA: TGTGCCAGCAGTTTCGGGCGGGAGGGAAATTCACCCCTCCACTTT.